This note documents a single TCR beta chain sequence. The V gene lost 5 bases and the J gene lost 0 bases, with 12 bases spanning the gap. CDR1 and CDR2 (germline): MNHEY, SMNVEV (reference sequence). The CDR3 has 15 residues. The data belong to a study of blood T cell repertoires in COVID-19. Original data processing: Estimates of nucleated cell counts were drawn from the amplification of reference gene primers. This table comes from immunoSEQ multiplex PCR, and its TCRdb copy is limited to in-frame clones, with some not included. That table gives V, J and clone size, and the DNA gave D and trimming. Among approximately 200,000 clones listed, about 88% were seen once.

J is TRBJ2-3 and V is TRBV27, with a weak D call TRBD2 (7 bases). Sequenced: peripheral blood. The clonotype was recovered from a woman younger than 45 with active or convalescent COVID-19. The CDR3 protein is CASSNGGLSTDTQYF. CDR3 sequence (DNA): TGTGCCAGCAGTAACGGGGGGCTTAGCACAGATACGCAGTATTTT.